These T cell receptor beta chains were read from a single sample in a study of shared clonotypes between healthy human individuals. Assay used: immunoSEQ multiplex PCR; TCRdb lists only in-frame clones, some missing. Found here are roughly 1,000,000 clones, 75% to 80% of them singletons; the top ten hold roughly 0.62%. The sequenced material came from memory CD4+ T cells from PBMCs. The source is a man between 18 and 29 years old in good health. Some clones in this sample may be carry-over from other donors' samples. The CDR3 runs from the conserved cysteine through the conserved F or W. The order of the fields is J gene, V gene, D gene, clone size, CDR3 protein, CDR3 DNA. The D gene is left open where the match is weak. Rows may omit the clone size; those that give it use once, few, many or a size class.

>TRBJ2-6|TRBV11-2|NA|few
CASSLNFGQTNVLTF
TGTGCCAGCAGCTTAAACTTCGGCCAGACCAACGTCCTGACTTTC
>TRBJ2-7|TRBV9|NA|NA
CASSPRATTRLGEQYF
TGTGCCAGCAGCCCACGGGCCACCACCCGGCTGGGTGAGCAGTACTTC
>TRBJ2-1|TRBV7-9|NA|NA
CASSLAQSSYNEQFF
TGTGCCAGCAGCTTAGCCCAGAGCTCCTACAATGAGCAGTTCTTC
>TRBJ2-3|TRBV19|NA|NA
CASSKRGTDTQYF
TGTGCCAGTAGTAAGCGAGGCACAGATACGCAGTATTTT
>TRBJ2-1|TRBV4-3|TRBD2|NA
CASSQGAGTKRNEQFF
TGCGCCAGCAGCCAAGGGGCCGGGACTAAGCGAAATGAGCAGTTCTTC
>TRBJ2-5|TRBV2|NA|NA
CASSQNGAQETQYF
TGTGCCAGCAGTCAGAACGGCGCCCAAGAGACCCAGTACTTC
>TRBJ2-1|TRBV7-2|TRBD2|NA
CASSWGTSVPSPKNEQFF
TGTGCCAGCAGCTGGGGGACTAGCGTACCGTCCCCGAAGAATGAGCAGTTCTTC
>TRBJ2-1|TRBV12-5|TRBD2|NA
CASGSIPLLATELSYNEQFF
TGTGCTAGTGGTTCGATCCCCTTACTAGCGACCGAACTTTCCTACAATGAGCAGTTCTTC
>TRBJ1-5|TRBV5-1|NA|NA
CASSSGHGDGNQPQHF
TGCGCCAGCAGCAGCGGGCACGGGGATGGCAATCAGCCCCAGCATTTT
>TRBJ1-5|TRBV27|TRBD1|NA
CATAGAGGHQPQHF
TGTGCCACCGCCGGGGCAGGGGGTCATCAGCCCCAGCATTTT
>TRBJ2-7|TRBV5-4|TRBD2|many
CASSYSGTFSYEQYF
TGTGCCAGCAGCTATAGCGGGACCTTCTCCTACGAGCAGTACTTC
>TRBJ1-1|TRBV2|NA|few
CASRVIQGRTEAFF
TGTGCCAGCAGAGTCATACAGGGTAGGACTGAAGCTTTCTTT
>TRBJ1-5|TRBV27|NA|NA
CASGVWGNQPQHF
TGTGCCAGCGGGGTGTGGGGCAATCAGCCCCAGCATTTT
>TRBJ2-5|TRBV28|NA|few
CASSLIRRGEETQYF
TGTGCCAGCAGTTTGATAAGACGCGGAGAAGAGACCCAGTACTTC
>TRBJ2-1|TRBV6-1|TRBD2|NA
CASSGPSGRYNEQFF
TGTGCCAGCAGTGGACCTAGCGGGAGATACAATGAGCAGTTCTTC
>TRBJ2-7|TRBV10-3|NA|once
CAIRKGDIAGYEQYF
TGTGCCATCAGGAAGGGCGACATCGCGGGGTACGAGCAGTACTTC
>TRBJ1-1|TRBV30|NA|NA
CAWSPRGPEAAFF
TGTGCCTGGAGTCCCCGTGGACCTGAAGCAGCTTTCTTT
>TRBJ2-1|TRBV7-7|NA|many
CTSSRNRYNEQFF
TGTACCAGCAGCCGGAACAGGTACAATGAGCAGTTCTTC
>TRBJ1-2|TRBV7-2|NA|NA
CASSLTSAVPSYGYTF
TGTGCCAGCAGCTTAACGAGCGCCGTACCCTCCTATGGCTACACCTTC
>TRBJ2-7|TRBV18|NA|NA
CASSPGVLTVYEQYF
TGTGCCAGCTCACCAGGGGTGCTGACAGTTTACGAGCAGTACTTC
>TRBJ1-1|TRBV6-5|NA|NA
CASSYFARVNTEAFF
TGTGCCAGCAGTTACTTTGCCAGAGTCAACACTGAAGCTTTCTTT
>TRBJ2-1|TRBV6-5|NA|NA
CASTRSGLLYNEQFF
TGTGCCAGCACCAGATCGGGCCTACTGTACAATGAGCAGTTCTTC
>TRBJ2-2|TRBV7-3|TRBD1|NA
CASSVRQGRELFF
TGCGCCAGCAGCGTTAGACAGGGCCGGGAGCTGTTTTTT
>TRBJ2-5|TRBV18|NA|NA
CASSGQRQETQYF
TGTGCCAGCTCCGGACAGCGCCAGGAGACCCAGTACTTC
>TRBJ1-1|TRBV2|TRBD1|NA
CASREQGTNTEAFF
TGTGCCAGCAGAGAACAGGGGACGAACACTGAAGCTTTCTTT
>TRBJ1-4|TRBV6-5|NA|NA
CASSRLQTRNEKLFF
TGTGCCAGCAGCCGCCTACAGACGAGGAATGAAAAACTGTTTTTT
>TRBJ2-7|TRBV28|TRBD2|NA
CASSGGVAGSIYEQYF
TGTGCCAGCAGTGGGGGGGTGGCCGGGAGCATCTACGAGCAGTACTTC
>TRBJ1-2|TRBV5-1|TRBD1|NA
CASSLGMGTGYGYTF
TGCGCCAGCAGCTTAGGAATGGGGACAGGCTATGGCTACACCTTC
>TRBJ1-1|TRBV7-9|NA|once
CASSTDVSGTEAFF
TGTGCCAGCAGCACCGACGTGTCGGGGACTGAAGCTTTCTTT
>TRBJ1-2|TRBV6-5|TRBD1|NA
CASSRQGVYGYTF
TGTGCCAGCAGTAGACAGGGGGTCTATGGCTACACCTTC
>TRBJ2-1|TRBV5-1|TRBD1|NA
CASSWRQGLGVNEQFF
TGCGCCAGCAGCTGGAGACAGGGGCTAGGGGTCAATGAGCAGTTCTTC
>TRBJ2-3|TRBV2|NA|NA
CASSVGPGADTQYF
TGTGCCAGCAGTGTGGGGCCCGGCGCAGATACGCAGTATTTT
>TRBJ2-3|TRBV11-2|TRBD1|once
CASSRTGVEADTQYF
TGTGCCAGCAGCCGGACAGGGGTTGAGGCAGATACGCAGTATTTT
>TRBJ2-7|TRBV7-3|TRBD2|NA
CASSFSPWTSGGYEQYF
TGTGCCAGCAGCTTCTCTCCCTGGACTAGCGGGGGCTACGAGCAGTACTTC
>TRBJ2-5|TRBV7-3|NA|NA
CASSLYGQETQYF
TGTGCCAGCAGCTTATACGGGCAAGAGACCCAGTACTTC
>TRBJ1-2|TRBV27|TRBD1|few
CASSRDREDYGYTF
TGTGCCAGCAGCCGGGACAGGGAAGACTATGGCTACACCTTC
>TRBJ2-7|TRBV11-2|TRBD2|NA
CASSLYTSGRLYEQYF
TGTGCCAGCAGCTTATATACTAGCGGGAGGCTCTACGAGCAGTACTTC
>TRBJ1-4|TRBV29-1|TRBD1|NA
CSVSKGQGEGKLFF
TGCAGCGTCTCCAAAGGACAGGGTGAGGGAAAACTGTTTTTT
>TRBJ1-3|TRBV18|NA|NA
CASSLLAHSGNTIYF
TGTGCCAGCTCACTTCTGGCACACTCTGGAAACACCATATATTTT
>TRBJ2-7|TRBV27|NA|NA
CASTTEGAYGEQYF
TGTGCCAGCACCACGGAGGGGGCGTACGGCGAGCAGTACTTC
>TRBJ2-7|TRBV4-2|NA|NA
CASSPRSGPYEQYF
TGTGCCAGCAGCCCGCGGTCGGGGCCGTACGAGCAGTACTTC
>TRBJ1-1|TRBV2|NA|few
CASLAESNTEAFF
TGTGCCAGCCTCGCCGAGAGCAACACTGAAGCTTTCTTT
>TRBJ2-5|TRBV2|NA|NA
CASSIQGAGQETQYF
TGTGCCAGCAGTATACAGGGAGCGGGCCAAGAGACCCAGTACTTC
>TRBJ1-2|TRBV5-1|TRBD1|NA
CASSIIPTGGDSGYTF
TGCGCCAGCAGCATAATACCGACAGGGGGGGACAGTGGCTACACCTTC
>TRBJ2-3|TRBV18|NA|NA
CASSPVTFTDTQYF
TGTGCCAGCTCACCAGTAACTTTTACAGATACGCAGTATTTT
>TRBJ2-1|TRBV5-4|NA|NA
CASSSAWSEQFF
TGTGCCAGCAGCTCCGCCTGGAGTGAGCAGTTCTTC
>TRBJ1-5|TRBV6-6|NA|NA
CASSDSRNQPQHF
TGTGCCAGCAGCGACAGTAGGAATCAGCCCCAGCATTTT
>TRBJ1-1|TRBV29-1|NA|NA
CSVAGQRNTEAFF
TGCAGCGTCGCGGGGCAAAGGAACACTGAAGCTTTCTTT
>TRBJ2-4|TRBV5-1|NA|once
CASSRAGSGDIQYF
TGCGCCAGCAGCCGGGCAGGGTCGGGGGACATTCAGTACTTC
>TRBJ1-4|TRBV5-1|NA|many
CASSLGRPTNEKLFF
TGCGCCAGCAGCTTGGGCAGACCAACTAATGAAAAACTGTTTTTT
>TRBJ2-7|TRBV27|NA|NA
CASSLSAGSAYEQYF
TGTGCCAGCAGTTTATCGGCAGGGTCTGCCTACGAGCAGTACTTC
>TRBJ1-1|TRBV29-1|NA|few
CSVERLGDTEAFF
TGCAGCGTCGAAAGGCTGGGAGATACTGAAGCTTTCTTT
>TRBJ2-3|TRBV29-1|NA|NA
CSVVALGGEFTDTQYF
TGCAGCGTTGTCGCTTTAGGAGGGGAATTCACAGATACGCAGTATTTT
>TRBJ2-4|TRBV6-1|NA|NA
CASSDRREINIQYF
TGTGCCAGCAGTGACCGACGGGAGATAAACATTCAGTACTTC